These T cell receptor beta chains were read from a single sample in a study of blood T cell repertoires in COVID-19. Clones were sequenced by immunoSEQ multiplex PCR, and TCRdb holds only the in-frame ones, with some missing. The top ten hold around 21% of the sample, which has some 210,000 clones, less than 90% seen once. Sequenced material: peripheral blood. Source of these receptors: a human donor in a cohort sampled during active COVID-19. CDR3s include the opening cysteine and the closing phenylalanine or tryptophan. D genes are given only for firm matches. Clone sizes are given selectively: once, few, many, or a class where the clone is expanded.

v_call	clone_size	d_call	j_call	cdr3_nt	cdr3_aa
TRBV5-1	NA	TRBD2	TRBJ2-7	TGCGCCAGCAGCTTGGGGACTAGCGGGAGTCACGAGCAGTACTTC	CASSLGTSGSHEQYF
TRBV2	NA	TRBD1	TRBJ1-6	TGTGCCACCGCGCCCACAGGGGGCTTTGGGTCACCCCTCCACTTT	CATAPTGGFGSPLHF
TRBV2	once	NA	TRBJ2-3	TGTGCCAGCCTCCCCTCCCGCGGCTCGGCGGGGGATACGCAGTATTTT	CASLPSRGSAGDTQYF
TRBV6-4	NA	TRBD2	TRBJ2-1	TGTGCCAGCAGCCCTCTTAGCGGGAGAACCCACGGACAGTTCTTC	CASSPLSGRTHGQFF
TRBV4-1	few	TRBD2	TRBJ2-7	TGCGCCAGCAGCCGCATAGCGGGAGGGAACTCCTACGAGCAGTACTTC	CASSRIAGGNSYEQYF
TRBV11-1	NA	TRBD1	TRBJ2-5	TGTGCCAGCAGCCCATGGCCCGGACAGGTTCGAGAGACCCAGTACTTC	CASSPWPGQVRETQYF
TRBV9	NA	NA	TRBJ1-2	TGTGCCAGCAGCCCACATCCGGGGATCTATGGCTACACCTTC	CASSPHPGIYGYTF
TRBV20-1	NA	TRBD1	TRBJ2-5	TGCAGTGCTAGTGGGGGACAGGAAGAGACCCAGTACTTC	CSASGGQEETQYF
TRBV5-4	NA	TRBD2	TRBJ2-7	TGTGCCAGCAGCCGCGGGGGACTAGCGGGAGAAGTCGGCTTC	CASSRGGLAGEVGF
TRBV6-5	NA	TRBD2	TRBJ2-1	TGTGCCAGCAGTAGACTAGCGATCGGGGGTGAGCAGTTCTTC	CASSRLAIGGEQFF
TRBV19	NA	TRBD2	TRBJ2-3	TGTGCCAGTACCATCGGTTCGGGGAGGGCAGATACGCAGTATTTT	CASTIGSGRADTQYF
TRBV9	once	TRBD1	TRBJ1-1	TGTGCCAGCAGCTACCAGGGGGCCACTGAAGCTTTCTTT	CASSYQGATEAFF
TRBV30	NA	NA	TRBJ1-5	TGTGCCTGGAGTCACACCCGGGGGCCCCAGCATTTT	CAWSHTRGPQHF
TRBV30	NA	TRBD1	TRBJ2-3	TGTGCCTGGAGCGCCGGGACAGGGGGTACAGATACGCAGTATTTT	CAWSAGTGGTDTQYF
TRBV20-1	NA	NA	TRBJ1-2	TGCAGTGCATCGGGGATTGATGGCTACACCTTC	CSASGIDGYTF
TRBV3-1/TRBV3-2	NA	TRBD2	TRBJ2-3	TGTGCCAGCTATCCGCTAGCGGAAGAGGCAGATACGCAGTATTTT	CASYPLAEEADTQYF
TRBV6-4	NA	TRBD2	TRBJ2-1	TGTGCCAGCAGTGAAAGCGGGGGTTACAATGAGCAGTTCTTC	CASSESGGYNEQFF
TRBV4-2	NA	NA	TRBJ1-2	TGTGCCAGCAGCCAAGAGGGTCGAGACAGCCTCCTAGGGTATGGCTACACCTTC	CASSQEGRDSLLGYGYTF
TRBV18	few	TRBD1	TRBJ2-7	TGTGCCAGCTCACCGAGACAGGGAAGCTCCTACGAGCAGTACTTC	CASSPRQGSSYEQYF
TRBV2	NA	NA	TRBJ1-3	TGTGCCAGCAGTCAGGGAATCCTCCCTGGAAACACCATATATTTT	CASSQGILPGNTIYF
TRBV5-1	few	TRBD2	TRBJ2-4	TGCGCCAGCAGCTTGGACCTGACTAGCGGGAGGGGCGACATTCAGTACTTC	CASSLDLTSGRGDIQYF
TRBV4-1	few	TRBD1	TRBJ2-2	TGCGCCAGCAGCCAGGCACCCGTGGGGACAGCCTACACCGGGGAGCTGTTTTTT	CASSQAPVGTAYTGELFF
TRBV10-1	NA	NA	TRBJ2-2	TGCGCCAGCAGTGAACCCGGTGACACCGGGGAGCTGTTTTTT	CASSEPGDTGELFF
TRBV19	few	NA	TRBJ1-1	TGTGCCAGTAGGCCATCTGGGGGGGTCGACGATGTAGCTTTCTTT	CASRPSGGVDDVAFF
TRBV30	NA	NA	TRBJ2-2	TGTGCCTGGAGTGTACTCTTGAGGGCCACCGGGGAGCTGTTTTTT	CAWSVLLRATGELFF
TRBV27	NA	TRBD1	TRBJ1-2	TGTGCCAGCAGTGAGACAGGGGCTGGCTACACCTTC	CASSETGAGYTF
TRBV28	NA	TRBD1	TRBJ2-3	TGTGCCAGCAGTTTATTTGGACAGGGGGCGGCAGGTACGCAGTATTTT	CASSLFGQGAAGTQYF
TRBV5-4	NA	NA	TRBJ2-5	TGTGCCAGCAGCCCCGGGAGTAGTCAAGAGACCCAGTACTTC	CASSPGSSQETQYF
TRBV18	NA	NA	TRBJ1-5	TGTGCCAGCTCAGTACAGGGTCTGAAGCCCCAGCATTTT	CASSVQGLKPQHF
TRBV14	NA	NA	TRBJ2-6	TGTGCCAGCAGCCAAGATTTGCCAGTCTCTGGGGCCAACGTCCTGACTTTC	CASSQDLPVSGANVLTF
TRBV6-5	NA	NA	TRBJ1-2	TGTGCCAGCATGGGCCTGGACAACTCATTCTATGGCTACACCTTC	CASMGLDNSFYGYTF
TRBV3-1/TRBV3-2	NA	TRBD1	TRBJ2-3	TGTGCCAGCAGATCCGACAGGGCTTCTGATACGCAGTATTTT	CASRSDRASDTQYF
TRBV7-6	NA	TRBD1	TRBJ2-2	TGTGCCAGCAGCTTAGCGTTGGGGACAGAAAGCGGGGAGCTGTTTTTT	CASSLALGTESGELFF
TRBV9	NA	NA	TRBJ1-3	TGTGCCAGCAGCCCCCGGAGGTCTTCGGGAAACACCATATATTTT	CASSPRRSSGNTIYF
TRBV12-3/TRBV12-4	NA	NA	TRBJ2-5	TGTGCCAGCATAAGGGGGTGGGAAGAGACCCAGTACTTC	CASIRGWEETQYF
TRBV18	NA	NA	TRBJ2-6	TGTGCCAGCTCACCCACCAAAGGTGTGGGCCCTGGGGCCAACGTCCTGACTTTC	CASSPTKGVGPGANVLTF
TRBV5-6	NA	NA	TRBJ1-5	TGTGCCAGCAGCTTGAAAGGGGGTCAGCCCCAGCATTTT	CASSLKGGQPQHF
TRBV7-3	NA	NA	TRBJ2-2	TGTGCCAGCAGCTTAGGGTTTACGGGGACCGGGGAGCTGTTTTTT	CASSLGFTGTGELFF
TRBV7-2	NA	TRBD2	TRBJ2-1	TGTGCCAGCAGCCACACTAGCGGGGGGGGCAATGAGCAGTTCTTC	CASSHTSGGGNEQFF
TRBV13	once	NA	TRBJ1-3	TGTGCCAGCAGCTTAGGCGGAACCGGGACACTCGGAAACACCATATATTTT	CASSLGGTGTLGNTIYF
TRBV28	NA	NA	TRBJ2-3	TGTGCCAGCGAGATCACTAGCACAGATACGCAGTATTTT	CASEITSTDTQYF
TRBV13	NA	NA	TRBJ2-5	TGTGCCAGCAGCAACCAGTGGGAGACCCAGTACTTC	CASSNQWETQYF
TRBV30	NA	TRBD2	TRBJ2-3	TGTGCCTGCCCCAATGCGGGAGAGACTGGTACGCAGTATTTT	CACPNAGETGTQYF
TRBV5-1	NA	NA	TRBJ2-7	TGCGCCAGCAGCTTACCGGGGAGCTCCTACGAGCAGTACTTC	CASSLPGSSYEQYF
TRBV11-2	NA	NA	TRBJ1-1	TGTGCCAGCAGCTTAGTTACAGGAAGCTACACTGAAGCTTTCTTT	CASSLVTGSYTEAFF
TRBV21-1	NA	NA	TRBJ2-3	TGTGCCAGCAGCAAAGGTGAGGGATTCACAGATACGCAGTATTTT	CASSKGEGFTDTQYF
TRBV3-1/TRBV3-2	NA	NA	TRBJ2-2	TGTGCCAGCAGCCAAGCGGGAAACACCGGGGAGCTGTTTTTT	CASSQAGNTGELFF
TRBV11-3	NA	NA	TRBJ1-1	TGTGCCAGCAGCGGCTTAGACAGCACTGAAGCTTTCTTT	CASSGLDSTEAFF
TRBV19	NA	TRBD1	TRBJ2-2	TGTGCCAGTACCCCATGGGGGGCGACAGGGGGTTTCCTTAACGGGGAGCTGTTTTTT	CASTPWGATGGFLNGELFF
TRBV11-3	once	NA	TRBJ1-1	TGTGCCAGCAGCTTAAGCGTCGTCACTGAAGCTTTCTTT	CASSLSVVTEAFF
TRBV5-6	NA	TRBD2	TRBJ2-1	TGTGCCAGCTCCGGACTAGTCAATGAGCAGTTCTTC	CASSGLVNEQFF
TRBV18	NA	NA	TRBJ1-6	TGTGCCAGCTCACCGGGAGGGGAGCTTTCACCCCTCCACTTT	CASSPGGELSPLHF
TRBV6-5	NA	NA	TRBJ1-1	TGTGCCAGCAGTTACTCCCGGCAGGGAGGCACTGAAGCTTTCTTT	CASSYSRQGGTEAFF
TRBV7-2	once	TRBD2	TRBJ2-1	TGTGCCAGCAGCTTGATAGGCGGGAGCGTTCCCTACAATGAGCAGTTCTTC	CASSLIGGSVPYNEQFF